This TCR beta chain was profiled in a study of cytomegalovirus exposure and HLA in healthy donors. The study's findings and limits: Later analysis demonstrated an association between a missense DCLRE1C variant and TCR beta V- and J-gene trimming.

Looked up from germline, CDR1 is MNHEY and CDR2 is SMNVEV (reference sequence). The V and J ends lost 5 bases and 3 bases, in that order; junction bases with no gene match: 7. CDR3 length equals 15 residues. The primer mix had 60 Vbeta and 13 Jbeta primers. TCRdb's table, derived via immunoSEQ multiplex PCR, lists solely in-frame clones and lacks some. The specimen's table records about 91,000 clones. Turning to this clone: Antigen: not known.

Healthy bone marrow donors made up the donor group. V gene TRBV27 combines with J gene TRBJ2-7, with 10 positions matching TRBD2. The source material was PBMCs. The TCR comes from a woman aged 30 to 39 in good health and CMV-seronegative. As DNA, the CDR3 is TGTGCCAGCAGTCCCGGACTAGCGGAAAGCTACGAGCAGTACTTC. This translates into CASSPGLAESYEQYF.